This T cell receptor beta chain emerged from a study of shared clonotypes between healthy human individuals. At deep level, the assay was performed. Here immunoSEQ multiplex PCR was the method, and the copy in TCRdb shows in-frame clones only, minus some. The sample includes 450,000 to 500,000 clones, 79% of them seen just once. Sequenced: PBMCs. The origin of this receptor is a woman between 40 and 50 years old in good health. Some clones in this sample may be carry-over from other donors' samples.

The chain's CDR3 is CASSASGRVVDTQYF. The CDR3 DNA reads as TGTGCCAGCAGCGCTAGCGGGAGGGTCGTGGATACGCAGTATTTT. The V and J genes are TRBV9 and TRBJ2-3, with 12 bases matching TRBD2. There are 15 residues in the CDR3. Germline lookup yields CDR1 SGDLS and CDR2 YYNGEE. With 3 bases clipped from V and 6 bases from J, the junction kept 5 bases outside the gene matches.